This T cell receptor beta chain stems from a study of blood T cell repertoires in COVID-19. Sequencing was performed with immunoSEQ multiplex PCR; in TCRdb, only in-frame clones are kept and a portion is missing. The sample has 400,000 to 450,000 clones, 88% seen once; the top ten hold around 12%. The V segment lost 8 bases and the J segment 8 bases; nucleotides outside the gene matches: 7. CDR1 is MNHEY and CDR2 is SVGAGI in the germline V gene. CDR3 length: 13 amino acids. The chain combines TRBV6-5 with TRBJ1-2; 11 bases are shared with TRBD1. The sequence was obtained from a woman aged 45 to 65 with COVID-19, enrolled during active disease. Sequencing was done on a sample of peripheral blood. In DNA, the CDR3 is TGTGCCAGCGGGGATAGGGACAGGGGGGGCTACACCTTC. This sequence encodes CASGDRDRGGYTF.